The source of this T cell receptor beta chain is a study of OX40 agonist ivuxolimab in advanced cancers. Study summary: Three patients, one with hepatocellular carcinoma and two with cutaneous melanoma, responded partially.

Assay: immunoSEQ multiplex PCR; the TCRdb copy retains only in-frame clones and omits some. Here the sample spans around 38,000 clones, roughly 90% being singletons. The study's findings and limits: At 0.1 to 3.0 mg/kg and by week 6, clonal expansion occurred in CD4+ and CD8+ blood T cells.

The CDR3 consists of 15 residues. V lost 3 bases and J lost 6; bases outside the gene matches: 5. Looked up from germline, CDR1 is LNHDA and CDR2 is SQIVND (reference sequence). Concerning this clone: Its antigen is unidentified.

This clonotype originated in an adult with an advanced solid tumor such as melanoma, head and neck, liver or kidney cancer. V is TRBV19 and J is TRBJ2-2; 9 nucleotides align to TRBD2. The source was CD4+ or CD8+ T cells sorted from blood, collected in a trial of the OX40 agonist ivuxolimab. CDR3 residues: CASSILAGSPGELFF. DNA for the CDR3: TGTGCCAGTAGTATCCTAGCGGGAAGCCCCGGGGAGCTGTTTTTT.